These 18 T cell receptor beta chains were sequenced from one sample in a study of cytomegalovirus exposure and HLA in healthy donors. The primer mix had 60 Vbeta and 13 Jbeta primers. TCRdb's copy holds only in-frame clones and misses some; the assay was immunoSEQ multiplex PCR. This repertoire shows around 70,000 clones, approximately 81% found once; its top ten account for less than 9.5%. Sequencing input: PBMCs. The receptors come from a woman aged 40-49 years in good health and CMV-seropositive.

The rearrangement joins TRBV19 to TRBJ1-1; 10 bases map to TRBD1. The germline V gene encodes CDR1 LNHDA and CDR2 SQIVND (reference sequence). V lost 7 bases to trimming and J lost 4 bases; unmatched junction nucleotides: 3. The CDR3 loop spans 13 amino acids. The DNA for the CDR3 is TGTGCCAGTAAAGGACAGGGGGGCACTGAAGCTTTCTTT. Protein sequence: CASKGQGGTEAFF.

The J gene is TRBJ1-4, the V gene TRBV5-1, with 9 bases fitting TRBD1. CDR3 size: 16 residues. The V gene's germline CDR1 is SGHRS and CDR2 YFSETQ. With V trimmed by 3 bases and J by 7 bases, 10 bases remained unmatched. The DNA of the CDR3 is TGCGCCAGCAGCTGGGACAGGGCCGGAGGGAGTGAAAAACTGTTTTTT. Translating it yields CASSWDRAGGSEKLFF.

V is TRBV11-2 and J is TRBJ2-7, with D possibly TRBD2 on 5 matching bases. Germline assignment: CDR1 SGHAT and CDR2 FQNNGV. The CDR3 loop spans 15 amino acids. V shed 1 base and J shed 0 bases, with 10 bases lying between them. CDR3 amino acids: CASSLGRVYSYEQYF. In DNA form, the CDR3 reads TGTGCCAGCAGCTTAGGGCGGGTATACTCCTACGAGCAGTACTTC.

This chain joins TRBV5-6 and TRBJ2-6, with D possibly being TRBD2 (6 bases). Germline V gene sequence: CDR1 SGHDT, CDR2 YYEEEE. The CDR3 contains 15 residues. This CDR3 is CAEAGKSSGANVLTF. The DNA for the CDR3 is TGTGCTGAGGCGGGGAAAAGCTCTGGGGCCAACGTCCTGACTTTC.

The chain has TRBV4-1 and TRBJ1-6; D possibly corresponds to TRBD1 (5 bases). V was clipped by 1 base and J by 6 bases, with 13 bases between them. Per the germline V gene, CDR1 is MGHRA and CDR2 is YSYEKL. The CDR3 contains 16 residues. The CDR3 DNA reads as TGCGCCAGCAGCCAAGTACGGGACTCCAGTAATTCACCCCTCCACTTT. This encodes CASSQVRDSSNSPLHF.

In its sample, this clone was seen once. V usage is TRBV7-7 and J usage is TRBJ1-4; perhaps TRBD1 as D (5 bases). The CDR3 length is 13 residues. The germline CDR1 and CDR2 sequences are SSHAT and FNYEAQ (reference sequence). V lost 0 bases, J lost 8 bases, and 7 bases lay in between. The CDR3 region has the DNA TGTGCCAGCAGCTTAGCGGAGGGGGAAAAACTGTTTTTT. Translating it yields CASSLAEGEKLFF.

This clone has only a few counts. V is TRBV30 and J is TRBJ2-7; perhaps TRBD2 as D (6 bases). V lost 4 bases and J 7 bases, leaving 20 bases between the germline ends. This CDR3 contains 14 residues. The germline gives CDR1 GTSNPN, CDR2 SVGIG (reference sequence). The CDR3 loop is CAWMRWQGGREQYF. The CDR3 coding sequence is TGTGCCTGGATGCGTTGGCAGGGAGGTCGAGAGCAGTACTTC. The complete variable domain, with remaining parts taken from reference TRBV30 and TRBJ2-7, reads SQTIHQWPATLVQPVGSPLSLECTVEGTSNPNLYWYRQAAGRGLQLLFYSVGIGQISSEVPQNLSASRPQDRQFILSSKKLLLSDSGFYLCAWMRWQGGREQYFGPGTRLTVT.

This chain uses TRBV5-4 with TRBJ1-2; 8 bases are shared with TRBD1. V was pared by 7 bases and J by 14 bases, with 13 bases of the junction left unmatched. Looked up from germline, CDR1 is SGHNT and CDR2 is YYREEE (reference sequence). The CDR3 length is 12 residues. CDR3 amino acids: CASRSGQATITF. The CDR3 nucleotides are TGTGCCAGCCGCTCGGGACAGGCGACTATAACCTTC. Full variable domain (missing parts from reference TRBV5-4 and TRBJ1-2): ETGVTQSPTHLIKTRGQQVTLRCSSQSGHNTVSWYQQALGQGPQFIFQYYREEENGRGNFPPRFSGLQFPNYSSELNVNALELDDSALYLCASRSGQATITFGSGTRLTVV.

This rearrangement joins TRBV30 to TRBJ1-5; D unclear. Germline values: CDR1 GTSNPN, CDR2 SVGIG (reference sequence). This CDR3 is built from 14 residues. Between the trimmed V and J ends, which lost 0 bases and 4 bases, there was a span of 10 bases. The CDR3 loop is CAWSVGSNNQPQHF. The CDR3 DNA follows: TGTGCCTGGAGTGTTGGTAGCAATAATCAGCCCCAGCATTTT.

The genes are TRBV6-1 and TRBJ2-7; TRBD1 matches at 12 bases. After removal of 10 bases from V and 7 bases from J, the junction contained 11 bases not matched to a gene. Looked up from germline, CDR1 is MNHNS and CDR2 is SASEGT. The CDR3 is made up of 14 amino acids. The chain's CDR3 is CAIFRDRGPGEQYF. The CDR3 region has the DNA TGTGCCATCTTCCGGGACAGGGGGCCGGGGGAGCAGTACTTC.

The gene calls are TRBV28 and TRBJ2-7; TRBD1 is a possible D gene (5 bases). V dropped 8 bases and J dropped 7 bases, with 18 bases sitting between them. Germline loops: CDR1 MDHEN, CDR2 SYDVKM. CDR3 length: 13 residues. This chain's CDR3 is CASRGHGYGEQYF. The DNA for the CDR3 is TGTGCCAGCCGCGGACACGGCTATGGGGAGCAGTACTTC.

The genes are TRBV5-4 and TRBJ1-1; the match to TRBD1 covers 7 bases. This CDR3 region has 16 residues. The V gene end was trimmed by 2 bases and the J gene end by 0 bases; junction bases not matched to a gene: 7. From germline, CDR1 is SGHNT and CDR2 YYREEE (reference sequence). The CDR3 protein is CASSFMTGSMNTEAFF. The CDR3 DNA reads as TGTGCCAGCAGCTTCATGACAGGGTCCATGAACACTGAAGCTTTCTTT.

The CDR3 region has the DNA TGTGCCAGAAGCTGGACAGACTACTACGAGCAGTACTTC. It codes for CARSWTDYYEQYF. V gene TRBV5-3 combines with J gene TRBJ2-7; tentative D call: TRBD1 (6 bases). TRBV5-3 is labeled an ORF, and its function is uncertain. Trimming took 3 bases from V and 3 from J, leaving 10 bases between them. The length of the CDR3 is 13 residues.

The chain is built from TRBV6-1 and TRBJ2-5, with 9 bases that match TRBD1. CDR3 length equals 14 residues. Germline loops: CDR1 MNHNS, CDR2 SASEGT. After removal of 6 bases from V and 2 bases from J, the junction contained 4 bases not matched to a gene. This CDR3 reads CASSPDRGQETQYF. The CDR3 DNA is TGTGCCAGCAGCCCGGACAGGGGACAAGAGACCCAGTACTTC.

The chain is built from TRBV7-9 and TRBJ1-2; 9 nucleotides match TRBD1. Trimming removed 5 bases from V and 3 bases from J; junction bases left unmatched: 4. The germline V gene encodes CDR1 SEHNR and CDR2 FQNEAQ (reference sequence). The CDR3 extends over 14 amino acids. In nucleotides, the CDR3 is TGTGCCAGCAGCAGGGGACAGGGCGACTATGGCTACACCTTC. It is translated as CASSRGQGDYGYTF.

The rearrangement joins TRBV30 to TRBJ1-2, with D unresolved. The germline CDR1 and CDR2 sequences are GTSNPN and SVGIG (reference sequence). Trimming shortened V by 1 base and J by 1 base, and 10 bases separated the two germline ends. The CDR3 is made up of 14 amino acids. For the CDR3, the DNA is TGTGCCTGGAGTGATGCGGAACTTAACTATGGCTACACCTTC. Translating it yields CAWSDAELNYGYTF. Full variable domain (remainder filled in from reference TRBV30 and TRBJ1-2): SQTIHQWPATLVQPVGSPLSLECTVEGTSNPNLYWYRQAAGRGLQLLFYSVGIGQISSEVPQNLSASRPQDRQFILSSKKLLLSDSGFYLCAWSDAELNYGYTFGSGTRLTVV.

The V gene is TRBV5-1, the J gene TRBJ2-5, with D perhaps matching TRBD2 (6 bases). From germline, CDR1 is SGHRS and CDR2 YFSETQ. The CDR3 runs to 15 residues. The V and J ends lost 4 bases and 4 bases respectively, with 17 bases between them. CDR3 residues: CASSLYGGPGETQYF. CDR3 sequence (DNA): TGCGCCAGCAGCCTCTACGGGGGTCCGGGAGAGACCCAGTACTTC.

V and J are TRBV11-2 and TRBJ1-2; D remains ambiguous. The CDR3 covers 15 residues. Trimming removed 4 bases at V and 0 bases at J, with 12 bases between. CDR1 is SGHAT and CDR2 is FQNNGV in the germline V gene. In DNA, the CDR3 is TGTGCCAGCAGCTCCCCTCCCTTTACTAACTATGGCTACACCTTC. This gives the protein CASSSPPFTNYGYTF.